Listed below are T cell receptor beta chains from one sample, sequenced in a study of cytomegalovirus exposure and HLA in healthy donors. This table comes from immunoSEQ multiplex PCR, and its TCRdb copy is limited to in-frame clones, with some not included. This table has a few hundred thousand clones, approximately 80% appearing once. The sample taken for sequencing was PBMCs. The receptors derive from a woman under 40 in good health and CMV-seropositive. The CDR3 runs from the conserved cysteine through the conserved F or W. The D gene is left open where the match is weak. For some rows the clone size is stated as once, few or many, or as a class when expanded; others skip it.

v_gene	abundance	j_gene	len	d_gene	CDR3aa	CDR3nt
TRBV30	-	TRBJ1-4	14	TRBD1	CAWSEAGGREKLFF	TGTGCCTGGAGTGAAGCAGGGGGAAGGGAAAAACTGTTTTTT
TRBV9	-	TRBJ1-1	16	-	CASSVVGQLTNTEAFF	TGTGCCAGCAGCGTAGTGGGCCAATTGACGAACACTGAAGCTTTCTTT
TRBV5-1	-	TRBJ2-3	11	-	CASRWIDTQYF	TGCGCCAGCAGATGGATAGATACGCAGTATTTT
TRBV7-9	-	TRBJ1-4	15	TRBD1	CASSQQGAPSEKLFF	TGTGCCAGCAGCCAACAGGGGGCGCCGAGTGAAAAACTGTTTTTT
TRBV18	-	TRBJ1-5	14	-	CASSPDTNNQPQHF	TGTGCCAGCTCACCAGACACCAACAATCAGCCCCAGCATTTT
TRBV27	-	TRBJ1-2	16	TRBD1	CASSPSQGALSYGYTF	TGTGCCAGCAGTCCCAGTCAGGGGGCGCTTAGCTATGGCTACACCTTC
TRBV11-2	-	TRBJ2-2	15	-	CASSLERERSGELFF	TGTGCCAGCAGCTTAGAACGGGAACGATCCGGGGAGCTGTTTTTT
TRBV5-1	-	TRBJ1-2	13	-	CASSLVDGDGYTF	TGCGCCAGCAGCTTGGTGGACGGGGATGGCTACACCTTC
TRBV5-1	-	TRBJ2-7	14	TRBD2	CASSPSSGRVEQYF	TGCGCCAGCAGCCCTTCTAGCGGGAGAGTCGAGCAGTACTTC
TRBV9	-	TRBJ2-7	13	-	CASSQQTGYEQYF	TGTGCCAGCAGCCAACAGACTGGCTACGAGCAGTACTTC
TRBV7-3	-	TRBJ1-2	13	TRBD1	CASSSGTGRGYTF	TGTGCCAGCAGTTCTGGGACAGGAAGGGGCTACACCTTC
TRBV7-7	once	TRBJ1-5	13	-	CASSRGLDQPQHF	TGTGCTAGCAGCCGGGGCCTGGATCAGCCCCAGCATTTT
TRBV4-1	once	TRBJ2-7	17	-	CASSQDQGGQTTGEQYF	TGCGCCAGCAGCCAAGATCAGGGGGGACAGACTACTGGCGAGCAGTACTTC
TRBV18	-	TRBJ1-2	18	-	CASSPSRTVLDWGYGYTF	TGTGCCAGCTCACCATCCCGGACAGTCCTGGACTGGGGCTATGGCTACACCTTC
TRBV10-3	-	TRBJ1-2	15	TRBD1	CAISAQGNNHYGYTF	TGTGCCATCAGTGCACAGGGGAACAATCACTATGGCTACACCTTC
TRBV5-1	few	TRBJ2-7	13	TRBD1	CASSGRGQGEQYF	TGCGCCAGCAGCGGCAGGGGGCAGGGGGAGCAGTACTTC
TRBV5-1	-	TRBJ1-1	13	-	CASSSSGTAEAFF	TGCGCCAGCAGCTCCTCTGGGACGGCTGAAGCTTTCTTT
TRBV5-1	once	TRBJ2-2	15	-	CASSFGRAHTGELFF	TGCGCCAGCAGCTTCGGCAGGGCCCACACCGGGGAGCTGTTTTTT
TRBV10-3	-	TRBJ2-7	14	-	CAISAVRGRYEQYF	TGTGCCATCAGTGCAGTCAGGGGTCGGTACGAGCAGTACTTC
TRBV5-1	-	TRBJ2-7	16	TRBD1	CASSLTGQVDSYEQYF	TGCGCCAGCAGCTTAACCGGACAGGTCGACTCCTACGAGCAGTACTTC
TRBV30	few	TRBJ1-5	13	-	CAWSVTGNQPQHF	TGTGCCTGGAGTGTAACAGGCAATCAGCCCCAGCATTTT
TRBV5-6	-	TRBJ2-1	13	-	CASSLAGPDEQFF	TGTGCCAGCAGCTTGGCCGGTCCCGATGAGCAGTTCTTC
TRBV29-1	-	TRBJ2-3	14	-	CSVGMARPTDTQYF	TGCAGCGTTGGAATGGCCAGGCCCACAGATACGCAGTATTTT
TRBV29-1	-	TRBJ2-7	14	TRBD1	CSVFWTGVPYEQYF	TGCAGCGTGTTTTGGACAGGGGTACCCTACGAGCAGTACTTC
TRBV4-3	-	TRBJ2-7	16	TRBD1	CASSQDGGTGSDEQYF	TGCGCCAGCAGCCAAGATGGGGGGACAGGGTCTGACGAGCAGTACTTC
TRBV14	-	TRBJ2-6	13	-	CASSLSGANVLTF	TGTGCCAGCAGCCTCTCTGGGGCCAACGTCCTGACTTTC
TRBV30	-	TRBJ2-2	15	TRBD1	CAWSVADRVTGELFF	TGTGCCTGGAGTGTAGCGGACAGGGTCACCGGGGAGCTGTTTTTT
TRBV18	-	TRBJ1-2	15	-	CASSLNDREIMGYTF	TGTGCCAGCTCACTTAATGACCGGGAAATTATGGGCTACACCTTC
TRBV6-6	-	TRBJ2-1	15	TRBD2	CASSRGTSGIHEQFF	TGTGCCAGCAGCCGAGGGACTAGCGGGATTCATGAGCAGTTCTTC
TRBV9	-	TRBJ2-1	16	TRBD2	CASSVGGAGAYNEQFF	TGTGCCAGCAGCGTAGGGGGAGCGGGAGCCTACAATGAGCAGTTCTTC
TRBV15	-	TRBJ1-4	15	-	CATSNGDGTNEKLFF	TGTGCCACCAGCAATGGGGACGGGACTAATGAAAAACTGTTTTTT
TRBV4-1	-	TRBJ1-2	15	TRBD1	CASSQVPTGDYGYTF	TGCGCCAGCAGCCAAGTTCCGACAGGGGACTATGGCTACACCTTC
TRBV2	-	TRBJ2-5	12	-	CASSVRGETQYF	TGTGCCAGCAGTGTTAGGGGAGAGACCCAGTACTTC
TRBV7-2	-	TRBJ2-7	16	TRBD2	CASSYPGTSGSYEQYF	TGTGCCAGCAGCTACCCCGGGACTAGCGGATCCTACGAGCAGTACTTC
TRBV9	-	TRBJ2-1	15	-	CASSESEGSYNEQFF	TGTGCCAGCAGCGAGTCCGAAGGCTCCTACAATGAGCAGTTCTTC
TRBV27	-	TRBJ2-7	15	TRBD1	CASSSLPQGVYEQYF	TGTGCCAGCAGTTCCCTTCCCCAGGGGGTTTACGAGCAGTACTTC
TRBV4-1	-	TRBJ1-3	18	TRBD1	CASSQENRGQVSGNTIYF	TGCGCCAGCAGCCAAGAGAATAGAGGACAGGTCTCTGGAAACACCATATATTTT
TRBV12-5	-	TRBJ1-2	16	-	CASGLVVSPNGYGYTF	TGTGCTAGTGGTTTGGTAGTGTCTCCAAATGGCTATGGCTACACCTTC
TRBV4-3	-	TRBJ1-5	15	TRBD1	CASSQDAGGRWPQHF	TGCGCCAGCAGCCAAGATGCAGGGGGGCGATGGCCCCAGCATTTT
TRBV29-1	-	TRBJ1-2	11	-	CSVGANYGYTF	TGCAGCGTCGGGGCTAACTATGGCTACACCTTC
TRBV7-9	once	TRBJ2-7	15	-	CASSPTVGGTYEQYF	TGTGCCAGCAGCCCCACCGTTGGAGGGACCTACGAGCAGTACTTC
TRBV7-9	-	TRBJ1-1	14	-	CASSLVAGDTEAFF	TGTGCCAGCAGCTTAGTGGCAGGGGACACTGAAGCTTTCTTT
TRBV18	-	TRBJ1-1	12	-	CASSEGNTEAFF	TGTGCCAGCTCAGAGGGTAACACTGAAGCTTTCTTT
TRBV4-1	-	TRBJ1-1	17	TRBD1	CASSQELRQGASTEAFF	TGCGCCAGCAGCCAAGAGTTACGACAGGGGGCGAGCACTGAAGCTTTCTTT
TRBV13	-	TRBJ2-1	15	-	CASSLEQGPYNEQFF	TGTGCCAGCAGCTTAGAACAGGGACCCTACAATGAGCAGTTCTTC